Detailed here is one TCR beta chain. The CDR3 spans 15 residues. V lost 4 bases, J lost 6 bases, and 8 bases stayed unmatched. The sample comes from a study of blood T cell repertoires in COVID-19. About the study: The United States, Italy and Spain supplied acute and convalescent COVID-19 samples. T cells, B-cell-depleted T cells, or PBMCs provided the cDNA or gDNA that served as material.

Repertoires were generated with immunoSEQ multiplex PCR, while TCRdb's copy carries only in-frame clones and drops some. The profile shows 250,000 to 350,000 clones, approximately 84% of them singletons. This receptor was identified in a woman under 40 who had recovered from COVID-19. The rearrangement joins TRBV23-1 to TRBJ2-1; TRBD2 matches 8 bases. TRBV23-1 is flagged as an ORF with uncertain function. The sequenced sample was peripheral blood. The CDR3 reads CASSRVLADFNEQFF. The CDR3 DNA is TGCGCCAGCAGTCGAGTACTAGCGGACTTCAATGAGCAGTTCTTC.